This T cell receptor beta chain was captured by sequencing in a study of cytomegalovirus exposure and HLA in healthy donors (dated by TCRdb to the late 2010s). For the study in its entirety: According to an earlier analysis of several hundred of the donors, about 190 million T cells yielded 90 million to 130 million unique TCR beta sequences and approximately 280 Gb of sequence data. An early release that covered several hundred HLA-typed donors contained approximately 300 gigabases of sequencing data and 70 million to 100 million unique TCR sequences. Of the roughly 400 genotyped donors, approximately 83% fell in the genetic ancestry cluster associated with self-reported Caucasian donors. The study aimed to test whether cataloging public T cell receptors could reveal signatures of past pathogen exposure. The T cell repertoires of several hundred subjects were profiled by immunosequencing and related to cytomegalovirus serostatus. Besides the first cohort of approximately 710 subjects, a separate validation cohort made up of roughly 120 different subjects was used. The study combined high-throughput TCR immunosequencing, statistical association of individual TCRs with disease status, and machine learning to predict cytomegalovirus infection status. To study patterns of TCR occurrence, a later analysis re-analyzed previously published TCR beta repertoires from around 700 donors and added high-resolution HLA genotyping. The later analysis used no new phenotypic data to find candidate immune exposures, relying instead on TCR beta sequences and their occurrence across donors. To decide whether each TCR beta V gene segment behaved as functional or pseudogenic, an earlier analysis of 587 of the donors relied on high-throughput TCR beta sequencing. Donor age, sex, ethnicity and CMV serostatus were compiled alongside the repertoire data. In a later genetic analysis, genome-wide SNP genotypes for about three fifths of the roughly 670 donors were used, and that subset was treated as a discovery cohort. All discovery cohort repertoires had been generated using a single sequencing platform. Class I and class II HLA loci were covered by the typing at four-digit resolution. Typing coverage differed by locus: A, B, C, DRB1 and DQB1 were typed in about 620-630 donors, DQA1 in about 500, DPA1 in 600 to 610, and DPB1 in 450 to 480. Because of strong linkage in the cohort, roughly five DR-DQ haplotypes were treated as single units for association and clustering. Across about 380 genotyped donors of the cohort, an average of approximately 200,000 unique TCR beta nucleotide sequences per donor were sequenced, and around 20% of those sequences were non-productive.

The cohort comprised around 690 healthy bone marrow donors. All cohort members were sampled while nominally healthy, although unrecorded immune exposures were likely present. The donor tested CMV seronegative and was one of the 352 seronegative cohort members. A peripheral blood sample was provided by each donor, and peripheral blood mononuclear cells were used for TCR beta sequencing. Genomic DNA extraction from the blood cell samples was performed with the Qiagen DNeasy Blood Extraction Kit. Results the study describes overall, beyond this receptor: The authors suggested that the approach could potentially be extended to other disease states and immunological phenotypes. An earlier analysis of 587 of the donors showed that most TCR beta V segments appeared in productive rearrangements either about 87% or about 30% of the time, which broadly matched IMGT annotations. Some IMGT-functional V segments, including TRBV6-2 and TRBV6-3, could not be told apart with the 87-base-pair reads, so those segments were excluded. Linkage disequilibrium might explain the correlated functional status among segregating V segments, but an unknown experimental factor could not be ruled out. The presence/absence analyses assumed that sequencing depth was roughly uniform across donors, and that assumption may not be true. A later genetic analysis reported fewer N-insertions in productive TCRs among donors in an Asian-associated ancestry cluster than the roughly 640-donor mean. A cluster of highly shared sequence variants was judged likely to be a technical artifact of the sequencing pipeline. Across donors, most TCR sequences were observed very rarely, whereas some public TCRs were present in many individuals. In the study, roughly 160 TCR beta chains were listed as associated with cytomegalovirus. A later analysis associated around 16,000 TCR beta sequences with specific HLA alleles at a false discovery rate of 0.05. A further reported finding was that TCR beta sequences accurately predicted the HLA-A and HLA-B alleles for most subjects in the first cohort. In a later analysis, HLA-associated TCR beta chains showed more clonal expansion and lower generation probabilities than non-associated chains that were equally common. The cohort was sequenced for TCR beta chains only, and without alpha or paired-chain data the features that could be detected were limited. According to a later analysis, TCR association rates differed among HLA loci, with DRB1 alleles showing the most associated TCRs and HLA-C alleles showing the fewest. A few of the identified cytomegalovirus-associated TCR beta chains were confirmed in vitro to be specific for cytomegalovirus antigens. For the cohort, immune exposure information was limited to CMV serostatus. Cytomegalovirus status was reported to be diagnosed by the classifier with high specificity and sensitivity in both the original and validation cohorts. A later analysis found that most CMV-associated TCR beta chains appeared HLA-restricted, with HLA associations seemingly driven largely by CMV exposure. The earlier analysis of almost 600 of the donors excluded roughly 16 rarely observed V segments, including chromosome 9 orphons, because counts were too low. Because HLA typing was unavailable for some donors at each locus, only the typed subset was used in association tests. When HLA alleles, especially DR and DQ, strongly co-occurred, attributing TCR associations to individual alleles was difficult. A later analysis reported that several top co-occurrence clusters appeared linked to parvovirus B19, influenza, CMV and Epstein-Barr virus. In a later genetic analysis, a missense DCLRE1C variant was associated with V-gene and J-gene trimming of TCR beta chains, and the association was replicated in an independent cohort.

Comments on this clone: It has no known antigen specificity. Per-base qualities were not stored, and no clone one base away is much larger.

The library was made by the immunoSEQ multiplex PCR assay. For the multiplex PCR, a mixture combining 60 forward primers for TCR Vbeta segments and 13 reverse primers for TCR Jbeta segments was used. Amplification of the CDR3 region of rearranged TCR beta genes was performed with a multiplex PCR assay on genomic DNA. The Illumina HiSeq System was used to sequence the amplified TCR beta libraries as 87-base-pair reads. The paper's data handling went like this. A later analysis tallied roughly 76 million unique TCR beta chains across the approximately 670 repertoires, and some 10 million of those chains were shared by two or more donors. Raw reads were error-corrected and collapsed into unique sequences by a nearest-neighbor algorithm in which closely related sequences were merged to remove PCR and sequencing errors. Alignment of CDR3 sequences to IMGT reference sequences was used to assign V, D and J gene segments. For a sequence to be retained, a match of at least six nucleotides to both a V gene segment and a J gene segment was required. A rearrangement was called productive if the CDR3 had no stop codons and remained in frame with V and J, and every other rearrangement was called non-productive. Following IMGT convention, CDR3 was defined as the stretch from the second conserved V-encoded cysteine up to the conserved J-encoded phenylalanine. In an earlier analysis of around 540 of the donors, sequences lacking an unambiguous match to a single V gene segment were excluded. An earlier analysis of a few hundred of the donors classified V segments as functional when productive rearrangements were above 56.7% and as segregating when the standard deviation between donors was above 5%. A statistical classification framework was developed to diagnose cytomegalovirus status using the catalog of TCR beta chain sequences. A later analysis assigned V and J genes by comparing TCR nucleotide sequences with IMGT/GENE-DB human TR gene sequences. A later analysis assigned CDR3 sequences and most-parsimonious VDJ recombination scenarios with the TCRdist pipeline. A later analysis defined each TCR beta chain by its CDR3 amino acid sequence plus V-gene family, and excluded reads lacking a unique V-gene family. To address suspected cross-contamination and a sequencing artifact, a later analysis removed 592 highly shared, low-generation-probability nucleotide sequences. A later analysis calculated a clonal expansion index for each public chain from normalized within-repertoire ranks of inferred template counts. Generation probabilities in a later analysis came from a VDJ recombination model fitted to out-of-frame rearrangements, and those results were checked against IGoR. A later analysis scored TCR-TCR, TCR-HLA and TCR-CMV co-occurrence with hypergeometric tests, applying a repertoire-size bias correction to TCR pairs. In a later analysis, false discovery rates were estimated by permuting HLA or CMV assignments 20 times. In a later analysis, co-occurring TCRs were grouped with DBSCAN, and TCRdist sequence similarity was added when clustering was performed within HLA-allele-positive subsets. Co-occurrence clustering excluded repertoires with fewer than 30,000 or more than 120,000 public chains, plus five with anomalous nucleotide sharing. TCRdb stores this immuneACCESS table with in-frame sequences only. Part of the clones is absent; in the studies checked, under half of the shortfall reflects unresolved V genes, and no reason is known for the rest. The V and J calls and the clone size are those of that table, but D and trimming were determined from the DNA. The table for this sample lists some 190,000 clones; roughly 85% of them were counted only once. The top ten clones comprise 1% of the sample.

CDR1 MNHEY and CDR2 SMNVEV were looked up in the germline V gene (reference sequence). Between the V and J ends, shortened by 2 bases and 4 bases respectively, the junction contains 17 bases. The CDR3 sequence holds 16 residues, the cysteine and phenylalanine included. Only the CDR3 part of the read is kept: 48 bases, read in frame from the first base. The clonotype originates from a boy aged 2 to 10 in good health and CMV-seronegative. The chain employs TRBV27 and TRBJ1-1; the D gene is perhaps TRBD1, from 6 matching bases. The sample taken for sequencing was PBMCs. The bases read TGTGCCAGCAGTTTAATCCCTGCAGGGGCCCGCACTGAAGCTTTCTTT. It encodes CASSLIPAGARTEAFF.